The clone carrying this T cell receptor (beta chain) was counted ten times or more. The target antigen is unknown. Healthy Caucasians made up all donors. The data derive from a study of identical twins. Template switching added a universal primer site, and cDNA bore unique molecular identifiers. TCRdb reanalysed the 5' RACE reads using MiXCR and keeps one entry per CDR3 protein. The repertoire holds about 690,000 distinct CDR3 sequences, with 5.5% to 7.5% as singletons. V lost 6 bases, J lost 5 bases, and 18 bases stayed unmatched. The germline CDR1 and CDR2 sequences are MNHEY and SVGEGT. This CDR3 has 17 amino acids. General study points: Models underestimated out-of-frame TCR alpha sharing in monozygotic twins.

The chain recombines TRBV6-2 or TRBV6-3 with TRBJ1-2, with TRBD1 matching 7 bases. Sequenced material: naive T cells sorted from blood. The TCR originated in a man aged 18 to 29 in good health. For the CDR3, the DNA is TGTGCCAGCAGGGGGGACGGGACAGTCATCCCACGGTATGGCTACACCTTC. It yields the protein CASRGDGTVIPRYGYTF.